This T cell receptor beta chain was captured by sequencing in a study of cytomegalovirus exposure and HLA in healthy donors. General study results and limits: Most TCR sequences were seen very rarely across donors, but some public TCRs occurred in many. In a later analysis, the majority of CMV-associated beta chains seemingly showed HLA restriction. The study had only CMV serostatus as immune exposure information.

PCR amplification relied on 60 Vbeta primers (plus 13 Jbeta primers). Profiling relied on immunoSEQ multiplex PCR, and the TCRdb table lists in-frame clones only, not all of them. Seen in this sample are 40,000 or so clones; the ten most common clones hold 3% to 4.5%. Turning to this clone: Its antigen is still unknown.

Looked up from germline, CDR1 is MNHNS and CDR2 is SASEGT. With 4 bases removed from V and 1 base from J, the gap between germline ends came to 5 bases. The CDR3 runs 13 residues. The V and J genes are TRBV6-1 and TRBJ1-5; D is uncertain. This clonotype originated in a male donor in good health and CMV-seronegative. The sequencing input was PBMCs. This CDR3 reads CASSGESNQPQHF. CDR3 nucleotide sequence: TGTGCCAGCAGTGGAGAGAGCAATCAGCCCCAGCATTTT.